This is a list of T cell receptor beta chains from one sample in a study of regulatory T cells in long-lasting Graves disease. MiXCR was run by TCRdb on the multiplex PCR reads, yielding one entry per CDR3 protein. The table has about 370,000 distinct CDR3 sequences, 15% seen once. Sequencing was performed on peripheral blood mononuclear cells (PBMCs), taken at new diagnosis, from a patient treated with antithyroid drugs. The receptors come from a female donor with Graves disease. Each CDR3 is given with its conserved first and last residue. Fields, in order: CDR3 length, D gene, clone size, V gene, J gene, CDR3 DNA, CDR3 protein. A D gene is named only where the DNA matches it firmly. Rows may omit the clone size; those that give it use once, few, many or a size class.

len: 17
d_gene: -
abundance: many
v_gene: TRBV13
j_gene: TRBJ1-4
CDR3nt: TGTGCCAGCAGCTTAGGTTATGGGTGGTCAGCGAATGAAAAACTGTTTTTT
CDR3aa: CASSLGYGWSANEKLFF

len: 18
d_gene: -
abundance: many
v_gene: TRBV7-2
j_gene: TRBJ2-3
CDR3nt: TGTGCCAGCAGCTTAGATGCAATCCGGGATTTGGGCCCAGATACGCAGTATTTT
CDR3aa: CASSLDAIRDLGPDTQYF

len: 14
d_gene: TRBD1
abundance: many
v_gene: TRBV6-1
j_gene: TRBJ2-3
CDR3nt: TGTGCCAGCACCGACAGGGGTGGCACAGATACGCAGTATTTT
CDR3aa: CASTDRGGTDTQYF

len: 15
d_gene: -
abundance: few
v_gene: TRBV28
j_gene: TRBJ1-2
CDR3nt: TGTGCCAGCAGTTCACGGGACGGACCTCTCTATGGCTACACCTTC
CDR3aa: CASSSRDGPLYGYTF

len: 14
d_gene: TRBD2
abundance: few
v_gene: TRBV20-1
j_gene: TRBJ2-4
CDR3nt: TGCAGTGCTAAGACTAGCGGGAGACTGGGCATTCAGTACTTC
CDR3aa: CSAKTSGRLGIQYF

len: 12
d_gene: -
abundance: -
v_gene: TRBV6-9
j_gene: TRBJ2-1
CDR3nt: TGTGCCAGCAGTTACTTGATCGATGAGCAGTTCTTC
CDR3aa: CASSYLIDEQFF

len: 15
d_gene: TRBD1
abundance: many
v_gene: TRBV6-1
j_gene: TRBJ2-1
CDR3nt: TGTGCCACCTGGCCAACAGGGGGATTTTACAATGAGCAGTTCTTC
CDR3aa: CATWPTGGFYNEQFF

len: 13
d_gene: -
abundance: many
v_gene: TRBV5-5
j_gene: TRBJ1-2
CDR3nt: TGTGCCAGCAGCTTCGGGACGTCTGATGGCTACACCTTC
CDR3aa: CASSFGTSDGYTF

len: 15
d_gene: TRBD2
abundance: many
v_gene: TRBV12-3/TRBV12-4
j_gene: TRBJ2-1
CDR3nt: TGTGCCAGCAGCGCGACTAGCAAAAATCACCATGAGCAGTTCTTC
CDR3aa: CASSATSKNHHEQFF

len: 13
d_gene: TRBD1
abundance: many
v_gene: TRBV20-1
j_gene: TRBJ1-5
CDR3nt: TGCAGTGCCGATAGACAGGGAAGCCAGCCCCAGCATTTT
CDR3aa: CSADRQGSQPQHF

len: 17
d_gene: TRBD2
abundance: -
v_gene: TRBV20-1
j_gene: TRBJ2-1
CDR3nt: TGCAGTGCTAGATCCTCCAGTGAGCTAGCGGGGGACAATGAGCAGTTCTTC
CDR3aa: CSARSSSELAGDNEQFF

len: 15
d_gene: TRBD2
abundance: many
v_gene: TRBV20-1
j_gene: TRBJ2-3
CDR3nt: TGCAGTGCTAGAGATGGGACTAGCGTAACAGATACGCAGTATTTT
CDR3aa: CSARDGTSVTDTQYF

len: 13
d_gene: -
abundance: many
v_gene: TRBV3-1
j_gene: TRBJ1-2
CDR3nt: TGTGCCAGCAGCCAAAGCTGGGGACGTGGCTACACCTTC
CDR3aa: CASSQSWGRGYTF

len: 13
d_gene: TRBD1
abundance: -
v_gene: TRBV25-1
j_gene: TRBJ2-7
CDR3nt: TGTGCCAGCAAGGGACAGGTGGGCTACGAGCAGTACTTC
CDR3aa: CASKGQVGYEQYF

len: 17
d_gene: TRBD2
abundance: many
v_gene: TRBV11-1
j_gene: TRBJ2-1
CDR3nt: TGTGCCAGCAGCTTAGCGAGACTAGCGGGAGAATCTACTGAGCAGTTCTTC
CDR3aa: CASSLARLAGESTEQFF

len: 14
d_gene: TRBD1
abundance: many
v_gene: TRBV9
j_gene: TRBJ1-1
CDR3nt: TGTGCCAGCAGCGCCTCAGGGGGGGTCACTGAAGCTTTCTTT
CDR3aa: CASSASGGVTEAFF

len: 12
d_gene: -
abundance: many
v_gene: TRBV28
j_gene: TRBJ1-2
CDR3nt: TGTGCCAGCAGTGTCTCAGGGTTAGGCTACACCTTC
CDR3aa: CASSVSGLGYTF

len: 13
d_gene: -
abundance: few
v_gene: TRBV6-1
j_gene: TRBJ1-2
CDR3nt: TGTGCCAGCAGCGTAACAGGAGTCTATGGCTACACCTTC
CDR3aa: CASSVTGVYGYTF

len: 14
d_gene: -
abundance: -
v_gene: TRBV9
j_gene: TRBJ2-7
CDR3nt: TGTGCCAGCAGCGTCGACACTACCTCCTACGAGCAGTACTTC
CDR3aa: CASSVDTTSYEQYF

len: 16
d_gene: -
abundance: once
v_gene: TRBV4-2
j_gene: TRBJ1-2
CDR3nt: TGTGCCAGCAGCCAGGGGAGGACGGAAGAATCCTATGGCTACACCTTC
CDR3aa: CASSQGRTEESYGYTF

len: 15
d_gene: TRBD2
abundance: many
v_gene: TRBV7-3
j_gene: TRBJ2-7
CDR3nt: TGTGCCAGCAGACCCCCACTAGCGGGAGTTAACGAGCAGTACTTC
CDR3aa: CASRPPLAGVNEQYF

len: 15
d_gene: TRBD1
abundance: once
v_gene: TRBV4-1
j_gene: TRBJ1-1
CDR3nt: TGCGCCAGCAGCTCGAGTTCGACAGGGGCGACTGAAGCTTTCTTT
CDR3aa: CASSSSSTGATEAFF

len: 12
d_gene: -
abundance: many
v_gene: TRBV27
j_gene: TRBJ2-3
CDR3nt: TGTGCCAGCGGTCCCCGGAGAGATACGCAGTATTTT
CDR3aa: CASGPRRDTQYF

len: 19
d_gene: -
abundance: many
v_gene: TRBV7-2
j_gene: TRBJ1-5
CDR3nt: TGTGCCAGCAGCTTATATCATCTGCCAGGAAGCTATAGCAATCAGCCCCAGCATTTT
CDR3aa: CASSLYHLPGSYSNQPQHF

len: 16
d_gene: -
abundance: many
v_gene: TRBV7-3
j_gene: TRBJ2-5
CDR3nt: TGTGCCAGCAGCTTAACGGGACCGGGGGCCAAAGAGACCCAGTACTTC
CDR3aa: CASSLTGPGAKETQYF

len: 13
d_gene: TRBD1
abundance: few
v_gene: TRBV2
j_gene: TRBJ1-1
CDR3nt: TGTGCCAGCGTCGGACAGGGCGTAACTGAAGCTTTCTTT
CDR3aa: CASVGQGVTEAFF

len: 15
d_gene: -
abundance: many
v_gene: TRBV27
j_gene: TRBJ2-5
CDR3nt: TGTGCCAGCAGTTTGCGGGGAGGCAGGGAAGGGACCCAGTACTTC
CDR3aa: CASSLRGGREGTQYF

len: 14
d_gene: -
abundance: many
v_gene: TRBV20-1
j_gene: TRBJ1-1
CDR3nt: TGCAGTGCCGGACGGGGGGGCGGGAACACTGAAGCTTTCTTT
CDR3aa: CSAGRGGGNTEAFF

len: 15
d_gene: -
abundance: many
v_gene: TRBV25-1
j_gene: TRBJ1-4
CDR3nt: TGTGCCAGCAGTGGGAATGGGGGCCCACATGAAAAACTGTTTTTT
CDR3aa: CASSGNGGPHEKLFF

len: 14
d_gene: -
abundance: many
v_gene: TRBV28
j_gene: TRBJ2-7
CDR3nt: TGTGCCAGCAGCCGACAAGTGCTAACCTACGAGCAGTACTTC
CDR3aa: CASSRQVLTYEQYF

len: 12
d_gene: TRBD1
abundance: many
v_gene: TRBV10-3
j_gene: TRBJ2-3
CDR3nt: TGTGCAGGGGGCGAGGAGGCAGATACGCAGTATTTT
CDR3aa: CAGGEEADTQYF

len: 12
d_gene: TRBD1
abundance: -
v_gene: TRBV4-2
j_gene: TRBJ1-5
CDR3nt: TGTGCCAGCAGCGGGGACAGTGAGCCCCAGCATTTT
CDR3aa: CASSGDSEPQHF

len: 18
d_gene: -
abundance: many
v_gene: TRBV20-1
j_gene: TRBJ2-1
CDR3nt: TGCAGTGCTAGGGATTCAGGGAACGAGATTTCTTCCTACAATGAGCAGTTCTTC
CDR3aa: CSARDSGNEISSYNEQFF

len: 14
d_gene: -
abundance: -
v_gene: TRBV10-3
j_gene: TRBJ2-2
CDR3nt: TGTGCCATCAGTGCACGACAAGGGGACGGGGAGCTGTTTTTT
CDR3aa: CAISARQGDGELFF

len: 14
d_gene: -
abundance: many
v_gene: TRBV12-3/TRBV12-4
j_gene: TRBJ2-1
CDR3nt: TGTGCCAGCAGTCCCCCGGAGTTATCCAGTGAGCAGTTCTTC
CDR3aa: CASSPPELSSEQFF

len: 14
d_gene: -
abundance: many
v_gene: TRBV7-9
j_gene: TRBJ2-5
CDR3nt: TGTGCCAGCACCTACTCAGAGCACCAAGAGACCCAGTACTTC
CDR3aa: CASTYSEHQETQYF